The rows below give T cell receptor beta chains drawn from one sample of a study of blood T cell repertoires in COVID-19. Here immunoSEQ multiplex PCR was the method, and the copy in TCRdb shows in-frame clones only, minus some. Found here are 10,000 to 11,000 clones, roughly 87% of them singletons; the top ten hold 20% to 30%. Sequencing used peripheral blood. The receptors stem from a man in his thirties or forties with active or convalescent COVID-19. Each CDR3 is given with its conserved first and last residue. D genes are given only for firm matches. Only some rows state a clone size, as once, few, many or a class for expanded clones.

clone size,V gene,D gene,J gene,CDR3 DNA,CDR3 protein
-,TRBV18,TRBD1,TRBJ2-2,TGTGCCAGCTCACTAGGGGGCGCGAACACCGGGGAGCTGTTTTTT,CASSLGGANTGELFF
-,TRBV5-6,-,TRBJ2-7,TGTGCCAGCAGCCGCGGCCCCGGGGGCTACGAGCAGTACTTC,CASSRGPGGYEQYF
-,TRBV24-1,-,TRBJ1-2,TGTGCCACCGGGGGGACTGATGGCTACACCTTC,CATGGTDGYTF
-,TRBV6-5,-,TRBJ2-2,TGTGCCAGCAGTTACGCAGGAGGAGACGTGGGCGGGGAGCTGTTTTTT,CASSYAGGDVGGELFF
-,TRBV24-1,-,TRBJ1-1,TGTGCCACCAGTGATTTGGATGAGGGTGCGGAAGCTTTCTTT,CATSDLDEGAEAFF
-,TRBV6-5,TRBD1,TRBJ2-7,TGTGCCAGCAGTAGGGGGACAGCCTACGAGCAGTACTTC,CASSRGTAYEQYF
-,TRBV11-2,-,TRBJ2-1,TGTGCCAGCTCGAGTAGGGGCGAGAGTTATGAGCAGTTCTTC,CASSSRGESYEQFF
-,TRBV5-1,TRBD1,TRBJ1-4,TGCGCCAGCAGAAACACAGGGGTTAATGAAAAACTGTTTTTT,CASRNTGVNEKLFF
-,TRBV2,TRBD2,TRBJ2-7,TGTGCCAGCAGTGACGGGACTAGCGGGGACTACGAGCAGTACTTC,CASSDGTSGDYEQYF
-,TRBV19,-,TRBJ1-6,TGTGCCAGTAGATGGGGGGACTCCTATAATTCACCCCTCCACTTT,CASRWGDSYNSPLHF
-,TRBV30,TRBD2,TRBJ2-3,TGTGCCTGGAGCCCGGGGGGGGGACTAGCGGGGCCACTCACAGATACGCAGTATTTT,CAWSPGGGLAGPLTDTQYF
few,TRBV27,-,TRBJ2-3,TGTGCCAGCAGTTTGGGGCGCACAGATACGCAGTATTTT,CASSLGRTDTQYF
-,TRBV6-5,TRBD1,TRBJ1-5,TGTGCCAGCAGATTGACCGGGACAGGGGATCAGCCCCAGCATTTT,CASRLTGTGDQPQHF
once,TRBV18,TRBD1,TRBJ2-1,TGTGCCAGCTCACCCCCGGGACAGCGATACAATGAGCAGTTCTTC,CASSPPGQRYNEQFF
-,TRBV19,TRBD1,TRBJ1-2,TGTGCCAGTAGTTTCAATCCGGGACAGGGAAACTATGGCTACACCTTC,CASSFNPGQGNYGYTF
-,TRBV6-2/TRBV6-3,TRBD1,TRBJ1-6,TGTGCCAGCAGCTGGACAGGGGACGGGTCACCCCTCCACTTT,CASSWTGDGSPLHF
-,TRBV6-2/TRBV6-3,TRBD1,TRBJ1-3,TGTGCCAGCAGTTACGGGACAGAAGGAAACACCATATATTTT,CASSYGTEGNTIYF
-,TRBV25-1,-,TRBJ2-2,TGTGCCAGCAGTGAGTGGTCAGGGGACGAGCTGTTTTTT,CASSEWSGDELFF
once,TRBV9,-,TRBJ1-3,TGTGCCAGCAGCGTAGAGGAGGGTGGGGTCTCTGGAAACACCATATATTTT,CASSVEEGGVSGNTIYF
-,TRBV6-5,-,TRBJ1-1,TGTGCCAGCACCCTATGGGAAGGGGGGAACACTGAAGCTTTCTTT,CASTLWEGGNTEAFF
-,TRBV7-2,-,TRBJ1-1,TGTGCCAGCAGCTTAAGAGGCAGGGAGAACACTGAAGCTTTCTTT,CASSLRGRENTEAFF
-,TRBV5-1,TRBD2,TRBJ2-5,TGCGCCAGCAGCACCACGACTAGCGGGGGGTTTACCCAGTACTTC,CASSTTTSGGFTQYF
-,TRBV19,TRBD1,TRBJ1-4,TGTGCCAGTAGTATGGGAGACAGGGCGGGTAATGAAAAACTGTTTTTT,CASSMGDRAGNEKLFF
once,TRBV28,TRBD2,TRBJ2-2,TGTGCCAGCAGAACCGGGGGGGCGAACACCGGGGAGCTGTTTTTT,CASRTGGANTGELFF
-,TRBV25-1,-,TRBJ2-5,TGTGCCAGCAGTGCGGGAGCGGCCCAGTACTTC,CASSAGAAQYF
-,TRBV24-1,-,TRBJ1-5,TGTGCCACCAGTGATTCTCAGGGGTATAGCAATCAGCCCCAGCATTTT,CATSDSQGYSNQPQHF
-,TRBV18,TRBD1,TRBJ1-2,TGTGCCAGCTCACCCGGGGACAGTATTAACTATGGCTACACCTTC,CASSPGDSINYGYTF
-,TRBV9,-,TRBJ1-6,TGTGCCAGCAGCCCGACGGGTGATTATAATTCACCCCTCCACTTT,CASSPTGDYNSPLHF
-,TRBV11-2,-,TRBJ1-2,TGTGCCAGCAGCTTAATCCGAGGGTCAGGGGCCTATGGCTACACCTTC,CASSLIRGSGAYGYTF
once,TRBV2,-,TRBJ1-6,TGTGCCAGCAAGGACGACAGGCCCTATAATTCACCCCTCCACTTT,CASKDDRPYNSPLHF
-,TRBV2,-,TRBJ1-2,TGTGCCAGCAGTGCGCGGGGGATGAACTATGGCTACACCTTC,CASSARGMNYGYTF
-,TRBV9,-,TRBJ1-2,TGTGCCAGCACCCCAGGGGCGACCGCCTATGGCTACACCTTC,CASTPGATAYGYTF
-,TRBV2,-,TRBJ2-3,TGTGCCAGCAGTGAAGATGCAGGGCTTAGCACAGATACGCAGTATTTT,CASSEDAGLSTDTQYF
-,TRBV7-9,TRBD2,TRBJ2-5,TGTGCCAGCAGCTTAGTTAGCGGGGAGGCCCAGTACTTC,CASSLVSGEAQYF
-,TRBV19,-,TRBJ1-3,TGTGCCAGTAGTTTAGGAAACACCATATATTTT,CASSLGNTIYF
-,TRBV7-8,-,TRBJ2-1,TGTGCCAGCAGCTTAGCTCTAGCAAAGTGGCAGTTCTTC,CASSLALAKWQFF
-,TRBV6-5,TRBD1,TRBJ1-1,TGTGCCAGCAGTTACTCGAAGGGGGCGAGGACTGAAGCTTTCTTT,CASSYSKGARTEAFF